The rows below give T cell receptor beta chains drawn from one sample of a study of T cell responses to AZD1222 COVID-19 vaccine. Sequencing was performed with immunoSEQ multiplex PCR; in TCRdb, only in-frame clones are kept and a portion is missing. The data show about 87,000 clones, with around 89% seen just once and less than 3.5% held by the top ten. Sample: peripheral blood, taken on day 0 of AZD1222 vaccination. These receptors originate from an adult in good health. Both conserved end residues are part of each CDR3. A D gene is named only where the DNA matches it firmly. Clone size is not always given. Where it is, it says once, few, many or a class for expanded clones.

d_call | j_call | v_call | clone_size | cdr3_aa | cdr3_nt
TRBD2 | TRBJ2-1 | TRBV18 | NA | CASSIGLAGNNEQFF | TGTGCCAGCTCAATAGGACTAGCGGGTAACAATGAGCAGTTCTTC
TRBD2 | TRBJ2-1 | TRBV5-4 | NA | CASSPGAAGGLDNEQFF | TGTGCCAGCAGTCCGGGGGCCGCGGGAGGGCTCGACAATGAGCAGTTCTTC
TRBD2 | TRBJ2-2 | TRBV5-4 | NA | CASSPKGGRAGELFF | TGTGCCAGCAGCCCGAAGGGCGGGAGGGCCGGGGAGCTGTTTTTT
NA | TRBJ2-2 | TRBV5-4 | NA | CASLSPTGELFF | TGTGCCAGCCTATCGCCCACCGGGGAGCTGTTTTTT
TRBD2 | TRBJ2-5 | TRBV5-6 | NA | CASILTSGRVVRETQYF | TGTGCCAGCATACTGACTAGCGGGAGGGTGGTCCGCGAGACCCAGTACTTC
NA | TRBJ2-5 | TRBV11-2 | once | CASSLQQETQYF | TGTGCCAGCAGCTTACAGCAAGAGACCCAGTACTTC
NA | TRBJ2-7 | TRBV15 | few | CATSRVAGPYEQYF | TGTGCCACCAGCAGAGTTGCGGGACCCTACGAGCAGTACTTC
TRBD1 | TRBJ2-7 | TRBV2 | NA | CASSRGLAPSSYEQYF | TGTGCCAGCAGTAGGGGGCTAGCTCCTAGCTCCTACGAGCAGTACTTC
TRBD1 | TRBJ1-4 | TRBV28 | NA | CASSKTGSIEKLFF | TGTGCCAGCAGTAAGACAGGGAGTATTGAAAAACTGTTTTTT
NA | TRBJ2-3 | TRBV19 | NA | CASSSDRFTDTQYF | TGTGCCAGTAGTAGCGATAGGTTCACAGATACGCAGTATTTT
TRBD2 | TRBJ2-7 | TRBV27 | NA | CASSLGTSGFYEQYF | TGTGCCAGCAGTCTAGGGACTAGCGGGTTCTACGAGCAGTACTTC
NA | TRBJ2-3 | TRBV12-2 | once | CASRLVPTDTQYF | TGTGCAAGTCGCTTAGTGCCGACAGATACGCAGTATTTT
NA | TRBJ1-6 | TRBV28 | NA | CASSLSRDNSPLHF | TGTGCCAGCAGTTTATCCAGGGACAATTCACCCCTCCACTTT
NA | TRBJ2-5 | TRBV15 | NA | CATSRGGVSQETQYF | TGTGCCACCAGCAGAGGTGGGGTTTCCCAAGAGACCCAGTACTTC
TRBD1 | TRBJ2-6 | TRBV19 | NA | CASSIGQGNVLTF | TGTGCCAGTAGTATAGGACAGGGAAACGTCCTGACTTTC
NA | TRBJ1-5 | TRBV25-1 | NA | CASSDPGQANQPQHF | TGTGCCAGCAGTGACCCGGGCCAGGCCAATCAGCCCCAGCATTTT
NA | TRBJ1-6 | TRBV9 | NA | CASSVTMEDSPLHF | TGTGCCAGCAGCGTCACTATGGAGGATTCACCCCTCCACTTT
TRBD2 | TRBJ2-7 | TRBV20-1 | NA | CSASGSGSGYEQYF | TGCAGTGCTAGTGGGAGCGGGAGTGGTTACGAGCAGTACTTC
TRBD1 | TRBJ2-3 | TRBV6-2/TRBV6-3 | NA | CASSYSRGSRLTGDTDTQYF | TGTGCCAGCAGTTACTCGAGGGGATCGAGATTGACAGGGGACACAGATACGCAGTATTTT
NA | TRBJ1-6 | TRBV6-5 | NA | CASSSQRDTDNSPLHF | TGTGCCAGCAGTTCGCAACGGGACACCGATAATTCACCCCTCCACTTT
TRBD1 | TRBJ2-1 | TRBV6-5 | NA | CASSYSEGQGVDEQFF | TGTGCCAGCAGTTACTCGGAAGGACAGGGGGTGGATGAGCAGTTCTTC
TRBD2 | TRBJ2-1 | TRBV9 | NA | CASSGIAGPDNEQFF | TGTGCCAGCAGCGGAATAGCGGGACCCGACAATGAGCAGTTCTTC
NA | TRBJ1-1 | TRBV15 | NA | CATSTSGTGFGTEAFF | TGTGCCACCAGCACGTCGGGGACGGGATTCGGCACTGAAGCTTTCTTT
NA | TRBJ1-1 | TRBV5-4 | NA | CASRNREDTEAFF | TGTGCCAGCAGGAACAGGGAGGACACTGAAGCTTTCTTT
NA | TRBJ1-6 | TRBV9 | NA | CASSAQPSIGGWSPLHF | TGTGCCAGCAGCGCCCAGCCTTCTATCGGGGGCTGGTCACCCCTCCACTTT
TRBD2 | TRBJ2-7 | TRBV5-1 | NA | CASSLSASGTYEQYF | TGCGCCAGCAGCTTGAGCGCTAGCGGTACCTACGAGCAGTACTTC
NA | TRBJ2-7 | TRBV5-6 | NA | CASSLVLPRQSKSYEQYF | TGTGCCAGCAGCTTGGTACTTCCGCGACAGAGTAAGTCCTACGAGCAGTACTTC
TRBD2 | TRBJ2-1 | TRBV18 | NA | CASSPWTSGRGPNEQFF | TGTGCCAGCTCACCTTGGACTAGCGGGAGAGGTCCCAATGAGCAGTTCTTC
TRBD2 | TRBJ2-1 | TRBV7-3 | NA | CASIPSGRDNEQFF | TGTGCCAGCATCCCCAGCGGGAGGGACAATGAGCAGTTCTTC
TRBD1 | TRBJ1-1 | TRBV29-1 | NA | CSVTGGTEAFF | TGCAGCGTCACAGGGGGAACTGAAGCTTTCTTT
NA | TRBJ1-5 | TRBV29-1 | NA | CSAGDGLNQPQHF | TGCAGCGCAGGGGACGGTCTAAATCAGCCCCAGCATTTT
NA | TRBJ2-7 | TRBV28 | NA | CASSLRQGGQYEQYF | TGTGCCAGCAGTTTAAGGCAGGGGGGCCAGTACGAGCAGTACTTC
NA | TRBJ1-4 | TRBV3-1/TRBV3-2 | NA | CASSLAGVNEKLFF | TGTGCCAGCAGCTTGGCAGGGGTAAATGAAAAACTGTTTTTT
NA | TRBJ2-7 | TRBV20-1 | NA | CSASRLAARSYEQYF | TGCAGTGCTAGTCGGCTAGCCGCCAGATCCTACGAGCAGTACTTC
TRBD1 | TRBJ2-5 | TRBV11-2 | NA | CASSPGGQMGTQYF | TGTGCCAGCAGCCCAGGGGGACAAATGGGGACCCAGTACTTC
NA | TRBJ2-1 | TRBV28 | once | CASSSVSKVGQFF | TGTGCCAGCAGTTCCGTCTCTAAGGTGGGGCAGTTCTTC
TRBD2 | TRBJ2-3 | TRBV28 | NA | CASSLWGLGLAESTDTQYF | TGTGCCAGCAGTTTATGGGGGTTAGGACTAGCTGAAAGCACAGATACGCAGTATTTT
TRBD1 | TRBJ2-1 | TRBV6-2/TRBV6-3 | NA | CASSYDGTGGYEQFF | TGTGCCAGCAGTTACGACGGGACAGGGGGCTATGAGCAGTTCTTC
TRBD1 | TRBJ1-3 | TRBV28 | NA | CASWTGSNTIYF | TGTGCCAGCTGGACAGGGTCAAACACCATATATTTT
TRBD1 | TRBJ1-2 | TRBV18 | NA | CASSHSGTGAYVNYGYTF | TGTGCCAGCTCACATTCCGGGACAGGGGCGTATGTGAACTATGGCTACACCTTC
TRBD1 | TRBJ1-2 | TRBV5-6 | NA | CASSWTGVDYTF | TGTGCCAGCAGCTGGACAGGGGTTGACTACACCTTC
NA | TRBJ2-3 | TRBV11-2 | NA | CASSLAFRGRYGTDTQYF | TGTGCCAGCAGCTTAGCCTTCCGGGGACGATATGGCACAGATACGCAGTATTTT
NA | TRBJ1-6 | TRBV7-8 | NA | CASSFEPQAYSPLHF | TGTGCCAGCAGCTTCGAACCCCAGGCCTATTCACCCCTCCACTTT